This T cell receptor (beta chain) appears in the sequencing data of a study of T cell responses to AZD1222 COVID-19 vaccine (dated by TCRdb to 2020 to 2023). About the study as a whole: TCR sequencing was performed for approximately 240 trial participants, of whom around 200 were given two doses of AZD1222 and some 25 were given two doses of MenACWY control vaccine. Trial participants were enrolled by age into 18-55, 56-69 and 70-plus year subgroups, with approximately 150, 30 and 60 TCR-sequenced participants respectively.

The V and J ends are trimmed by 6 bases and 2 bases, leaving 12 bases between them. From its cysteine to its phenylalanine, the CDR3 spans 14 amino acids. Here the CDR3 DNA is all that survives: 42 bases in frame from base 1. Based on the germline V gene, the CDR1 and CDR2 sequences are WSHSY and SAAADI. In the case of this clone: The specificity of this receptor is unknown. Nothing much larger sits one base from this clone, and base qualities are not available.

This specimen's time point label, per the study, means: about 28 days (+/-7) after the second vaccine dose. Because spike-specific TCR depth and breadth did not differ between the two schedules, AZD1222 recipients who got a second dose at roughly 4 weeks were pooled with those who got a second dose at roughly 12 weeks. Vaccinee samples came from UK trials COV001 and COV002, including a single-blind randomized controlled phase 2/3 trial of AZD1222 (ChAdOx1 nCoV-19) in healthy adults. For TCRbeta chain sequencing, PBMC samples were collected from trial participants at day 0 and at day 28 after the second dose. What the authors observed across the whole study: Conclusions about previously exposed vaccinees were limited because only a handful of AZD1222 recipients were SARS-CoV-2 seropositive at baseline. Reportedly, close to half of the unique spike-specific TCRs recognized epitopes lying outside the regions that are mutated in the B.1.351 and B.1.1.7 variants. The whole spike protein was spanned by vaccine-associated CD4 TCRs, and dominant responses were seen in regions 160-218 and 743-854. Participants were mostly white British, with more females than males. The authors suggested clonal diversity may have been underestimated. Because no samples from the day 14 peak response were available, repertoires could be characterized only after the peak T cell response. The 56-69-year group was small, and its depth increase did not reach significance, likely because of low power. After two AZD1222 doses, spike-specific TCR breadth and depth were significantly higher than at day 0 and than in MenACWY recipients.

The CDR3 regions of human TCRbeta chains were analyzed by immunosequencing. In the authors' own workflow: TCRs in the repertoires were compared against a reference library of SARS-CoV-2-specific TCRs that had been generated with the MIRA antigen-specificity platform. Breadth was defined as the fraction of unique TCRs that were SARS-CoV-2-associated. Depth was defined as the fraction of total T cells that were SARS-CoV-2-associated. Using the MIRA data, each spike-specific TCR was assigned both to the spike region to which the TCR was reactive and to a CD4 or CD8 class. Log10-transformed breadth and depth values were compared by one-way ANOVA with Sidak's multiple comparisons tests. In TCRdb, the immuneACCESS table is reduced to in-frame sequences with V and J assigned. These tables do not hold every clone; where another copy was compared, an unresolved V gene accounts for under half, and the others remain unexplained. V, J and clone size are taken as reported in that table, and D and trimming were inferred from the DNA itself. This sample lists 100,000 to 130,000 clones; 70% to 90% were detected once. The ten largest clones take up approximately 4.8% of the sample.

The receptor was derived from an adult who received the AZD1222 COVID-19 vaccine. The chain uses TRBV10-2 and TRBJ2-3; the D segment could be TRBD2, given 6 matching bases. The starting material was peripheral blood, obtained 28 days after the second AZD1222 dose. This receptor carries the CDR3 CASRRGLDTDTQYF. At the DNA level, the sequence is TGCGCCAGCAGGCGGGGTTTAGACACAGATACGCAGTATTTT.